These 15 T cell receptor beta chains originate from one sample sequenced in a study of Graves' ophthalmopathy and Graves' hyperthyroidism. Scientists amplified the TCR beta CDR3 regions from RNA transcripts. After a first-round RT-PCR with HTBI primers, a second-round multiplex PCR was run. TCRdb recomputed calls from the multiplex PCR reads with MiXCR, one row per CDR3 protein. This repertoire shows almost 750,000 distinct CDR3 sequences, approximately 40% found once; its top ten account for roughly 46%. Material for sequencing was peripheral blood. The source of these receptors is an adult man with Graves' ophthalmopathy.

This rearrangement joins TRBV4-1 to TRBJ1-5, with TRBD1 as a possible D gene (5 bases). CDR1 and CDR2 (germline): MGHRA, YSYEKL. The CDR3 consists of 15 residues. V lost 4 bases and J lost 0, with 10 bases in between. In DNA, the CDR3 is TGCGCCAGCAGCCCCACGGGGCCTAGCAATCAGCCCCAGCATTTT. It translates to CASSPTGPSNQPQHF.

The chain carries TRBV29-1 and TRBJ2-5, with no clear D. The CDR3 is 11 residues long. Trimming pared 5 bases from V and 6 bases from J, leaving 10 bases between. The V gene's germline CDR1 is SQVTM and CDR2 ANQGSEA. CDR3 bases: TGCAGCGTTTCCACCGGACAGACCCAGTACTTC. Protein sequence: CSVSTGQTQYF.

This clonotype was detected ten times or more. The V call is TRBV7-9, the J call TRBJ1-2; TRBD1 might be the D (5 bases). The V end lost 4 bases, the J end lost 8 bases, and 14 bases lay between the germline ends. The germline V gene encodes CDR1 SEHNR and CDR2 FQNEAQ (reference sequence). CDR3 length equals 13 residues. The CDR3 loop is CASSSRDLEGYTF. CDR3 sequence (DNA): TGTGCCAGCAGCTCCCGGGACTTAGAGGGCTACACCTTC.

V and J are TRBV4-3 and TRBJ1-4; D remains ambiguous. The CDR3 totals 16 residues. V was clipped by 1 base and J by 7 bases, with 16 bases between them. Germline CDR1 LGHNA, CDR2 YSLEER. The CDR3 here is CASSQAIHVSSEKLFF. In DNA form, the CDR3 reads TGCGCCAGCAGCCAAGCCATTCACGTCTCAAGTGAAAAACTGTTTTTT.

The chain has TRBV7-9 and TRBJ2-5; no definite D call. V lost 1 base and J lost 4, with 4 bases in between. Germline values: CDR1 SEHNR, CDR2 FQNEAQ (reference sequence). The CDR3 sequence is 12 residues long. Here the CDR3 DNA reads TGTGCCAGCAGCTTAGGGACAGAGACCCAGTACTTC. This sequence encodes CASSLGTETQYF.

CDR3 sequence reads: CASSPQGGFEAFF. In DNA, the CDR3 is TGTGCCAGCAGCCCTCAAGGGGGATTTGAAGCTTTCTTT. This chain joins TRBV7-9 and TRBJ1-1; possible D gene TRBD1, 6 bases. The CDR3 is made up of 13 amino acids. Germline-derived CDR1 and CDR2 are SEHNR and FQNEAQ (reference sequence). Trimming removed 5 bases at V and 7 bases at J, with 14 bases between.

The V gene is TRBV10-3, the J gene TRBJ2-6; D not certain. The V gene lost 2 bases and the J gene lost 12 bases, with 5 bases spanning the gap. The germline V gene has CDR1 ENHRY and CDR2 SYGVKD. The CDR3 contains 11 residues. CDR3 nucleotides: TGTGCCATCAGTGAGCCTAGCGTCCTGACTTTC. Its protein product is CAISEPSVLTF.

This chain uses TRBV5-1 with TRBJ1-1, with D unclear. Germline V gene sequence: CDR1 SGHRS, CDR2 YFSETQ. Trimming stripped 3 bases from V and 5 bases from J, with 14 bases between. CDR3 size: 14 residues. CDR3 coding DNA: TGCGCCAGCAGCTCAGGCCGGGTTGCGACTGAAGCTTTCTTT. It codes for CASSSGRVATEAFF.

V gene TRBV2 combines with J gene TRBJ1-5; 8 bases are shared with TRBD1. CDR1 is SNHLY and CDR2 is FYNNEI in the germline V gene. V was clipped by 2 bases and J by 0 bases; unmatched bases: 15. The CDR3 loop spans 20 amino acids. DNA of the CDR3: TGTGCCAGCAGTGAATTGATGGTGGGGACAGGAGGATATAGCAATCAGCCCCAGCATTTT. Its protein product is CASSELMVGTGGYSNQPQHF.

This clonotype was detected a few times. This chain links TRBV19 with TRBJ2-7, with D tentatively TRBD1 (5 bases). V was pared by 7 bases and J by 0 bases, with 16 bases between. Germline V gene lookup returns CDR1 LNHDA and CDR2 SQIVND (reference sequence). The CDR3 spans 15 residues. CDR3 region: CASKDSGHLSYEQYF. CDR3 bases: TGTGCCAGTAAGGATTCCGGACACCTCTCCTACGAGCAGTACTTC.

The J gene is TRBJ2-5, the V gene TRBV25-1, with 11 bases identical to TRBD2. Germline CDR1 reads MGHDK; CDR2 reads SYGVNS. The ends lost 0 bases at V and 1 base at J; junction bases unmatched: 10. The CDR3 has 19 residues. The CDR3: CASSEYRPLTSGTQETQYF. CDR3 DNA: TGTGCCAGCAGTGAATACCGTCCCCTGACTAGCGGGACCCAAGAGACCCAGTACTTC.

The rearrangement joins TRBV2 to TRBJ2-7, with D hard to call. The germline V gene encodes CDR1 SNHLY and CDR2 FYNNEI. This CDR3 has 16 amino acids. The germline V and J ends were trimmed by 5 bases and 0 bases, with 17 bases remaining between them. CDR3 sequence reads: CASSLNPRTNSYEQYF. The CDR3, as DNA: TGTGCCAGCAGTTTAAATCCCAGAACAAACTCCTACGAGCAGTACTTC.

A few counts support this clonotype. V usage is TRBV9 and J usage is TRBJ2-5; the match to TRBD1 covers 7 bases. The CDR3 contains 17 residues. The V gene end was trimmed by 2 bases and the J gene end by 2 bases; junction bases not matched to a gene: 12. Germline CDR1 and CDR2: SGDLS and YYNGEE. CDR3 nucleotides: TGTGCCAGCAGCGTTGAGGGGACAGCCCGCTATCAAGAGACCCAGTACTTC. This sequence encodes CASSVEGTARYQETQYF.

This clonotype was seen many times. The chain couples TRBV7-2 to TRBJ2-5, with D possibly matching TRBD2 (6 bases). The CDR3 length is 16 residues. Germline CDR1 is SGHTA and CDR2 is FQGNSA. V lost 6 bases to trimming and J lost 5 bases, with 22 bases between them. This CDR3 is CASRNTAGTTSETQYF. The CDR3 coding sequence is TGTGCCAGCAGAAATACTGCGGGGACGACGTCGGAGACCCAGTACTTC.

The table lists this clonotype with a few counts. The chain carries TRBV7-9 and TRBJ2-7; 10 bases line up with TRBD1. The CDR3 spans 15 residues. V shed 5 bases and J 5 bases; nucleotides not matched to a gene: 9. The germline gives CDR1 SEHNR, CDR2 FQNEAQ (reference sequence). CDR3: CASSLRGQGSHEQYF. CDR3 DNA sequence: TGTGCCAGCAGCCTCCGGGGACAGGGGAGCCACGAGCAGTACTTC. Looking up the rest from reference TRBV7-9 and TRBJ2-7 gives the full variable domain: DTGVSQNPRHKITKRGQNVTFRCDPISEHNRLYWYRQTLGQGPEFLTYFQNEAQLEKSRLLSDRFSAERPKGSFSTLEIQRTEQGDSAMYLCASSLRGQGSHEQYFGPGTRLTVT.